A selection of T cell receptor beta chains follows, all from one sample in a study of T cell changes during pregnancy in multiple sclerosis. Some clones are missing from TCRdb's copy, which holds only in-frame ones; the method was immunoSEQ multiplex PCR. This table holds 60,000 or so clones, just under 90% found once. Sequencing was performed on peripheral blood from another person, used as feeder cells. These receptors originate from a human donor whose cells served as feeder cells for cultures in a pregnancy study. Each CDR3 is given with its conserved first and last residue. Each record gives: CDR3 DNA, CDR3 protein, J gene, clone size, D gene, V gene. The D gene is left open where the match is weak. Clone size is shown for a subset of rows, as once, few, many or a class of expanded clone.

cdr3_nt: TGCAGCGTTGAAGACACAGCCTCTGCCCTTTTTCGCTACACCTTC
cdr3_aa: CSVEDTASALFRYTF
j_call: TRBJ1-2
clone_size: NA
d_call: NA
v_call: TRBV29-1

cdr3_nt: TGTGCCAGCAGTTTACGCCTGACAGGGGGCTCGTATGAAGCTTTCTTT
cdr3_aa: CASSLRLTGGSYEAFF
j_call: TRBJ1-1
clone_size: NA
d_call: TRBD1
v_call: TRBV27

cdr3_nt: TGCGCCAGCAGCTTGGGGGCAACGGGGCGTGGAGAGACCCAGTACTTC
cdr3_aa: CASSLGATGRGETQYF
j_call: TRBJ2-5
clone_size: NA
d_call: NA
v_call: TRBV5-1

cdr3_nt: TGCGCCAGCAGCTCATCGGGGGAGTATGAGCAGTTCTTC
cdr3_aa: CASSSSGEYEQFF
j_call: TRBJ2-1
clone_size: once
d_call: NA
v_call: TRBV5-1

cdr3_nt: TGTGCCTGGGAGAGGGGAGACTACGAGCAGTACTTC
cdr3_aa: CAWERGDYEQYF
j_call: TRBJ2-7
clone_size: NA
d_call: NA
v_call: TRBV30

cdr3_nt: TGTGCCAGCACCGAGACAGGGGTCGATGGCTACACCTTC
cdr3_aa: CASTETGVDGYTF
j_call: TRBJ1-2
clone_size: NA
d_call: TRBD1
v_call: TRBV6-5

cdr3_nt: TGCGCCAGCAGCTCGCCGACAGCCGTCTCTGGGGCCAACGTCCTGACTTTC
cdr3_aa: CASSSPTAVSGANVLTF
j_call: TRBJ2-6
clone_size: NA
d_call: NA
v_call: TRBV5-1

cdr3_nt: TGTGCCAGCAGCGCGACAGGGGTCGAAAACACCATATATTTT
cdr3_aa: CASSATGVENTIYF
j_call: TRBJ1-3
clone_size: once
d_call: TRBD1
v_call: TRBV9

cdr3_nt: TGTGCCAGCAGCCCACGGGTCACCTACGAGCAGTACTTC
cdr3_aa: CASSPRVTYEQYF
j_call: TRBJ2-7
clone_size: NA
d_call: NA
v_call: TRBV28

cdr3_nt: TGTGCCAGCAGTGACGGGGGTAGTATGCGTGGCTACACCTTC
cdr3_aa: CASSDGGSMRGYTF
j_call: TRBJ1-2
clone_size: NA
d_call: NA
v_call: TRBV25-1

cdr3_nt: TGTGCTAGTGGTTTGGTGCGGTCGAATGGTTTACACGATACGCAGTATTTT
cdr3_aa: CASGLVRSNGLHDTQYF
j_call: TRBJ2-3
clone_size: NA
d_call: NA
v_call: TRBV12-5

cdr3_nt: TGTGCCAGCAGGGGGCCCGGGAGCGAGCAGTACTTC
cdr3_aa: CASRGPGSEQYF
j_call: TRBJ2-7
clone_size: NA
d_call: NA
v_call: TRBV2

cdr3_nt: TGTGCCAGCAGCTTTTATCTAGCGGGGGCCTACGAGCAGTACTTC
cdr3_aa: CASSFYLAGAYEQYF
j_call: TRBJ2-7
clone_size: NA
d_call: TRBD2
v_call: TRBV5-5

cdr3_nt: TGTGCCAGCAGTTTCCTAGGACGGGAAAGCAATCAGCCCCAGCATTTT
cdr3_aa: CASSFLGRESNQPQHF
j_call: TRBJ1-5
clone_size: NA
d_call: NA
v_call: TRBV28

cdr3_nt: TGTGCCAGCAGCTTAGAAGGGGACGCCCGCTATGGCTACACCTTC
cdr3_aa: CASSLEGDARYGYTF
j_call: TRBJ1-2
clone_size: NA
d_call: NA
v_call: TRBV7-2

cdr3_nt: TGCGCCAGCAGCTTGGATCCGCCTAAGTACGAGCAGTACTTC
cdr3_aa: CASSLDPPKYEQYF
j_call: TRBJ2-7
clone_size: NA
d_call: NA
v_call: TRBV5-1

cdr3_nt: TGTGCCAGTAAACAGCTCGCTCATATGAACACTGAAGCTTTCTTT
cdr3_aa: CASKQLAHMNTEAFF
j_call: TRBJ1-1
clone_size: NA
d_call: NA
v_call: TRBV19

cdr3_nt: TGTGCCAGCAGCGTGGACACCGAGAGCTCCTACGAGCAGTACTTC
cdr3_aa: CASSVDTESSYEQYF
j_call: TRBJ2-7
clone_size: NA
d_call: NA
v_call: TRBV7-6

cdr3_nt: TGTGCCAGCAGGGCCGGACTAGCGGGGGGTGAGCAGTTCTTC
cdr3_aa: CASRAGLAGGEQFF
j_call: TRBJ2-1
clone_size: NA
d_call: TRBD2
v_call: TRBV2

cdr3_nt: TGTGCCAGCAGCTTGGGCACTGAAGCTTTCTTT
cdr3_aa: CASSLGTEAFF
j_call: TRBJ1-1
clone_size: NA
d_call: NA
v_call: TRBV7-2

cdr3_nt: TGTGCCAGCTCGTCAAGCGGGGGGATCTCCTACGAGCAGTACTTC
cdr3_aa: CASSSSGGISYEQYF
j_call: TRBJ2-7
clone_size: NA
d_call: TRBD2
v_call: TRBV18

cdr3_nt: TGTGCCAGCAGCCGAAACAGGGCTGGGAATTCACCCCTCCACTTT
cdr3_aa: CASSRNRAGNSPLHF
j_call: TRBJ1-6
clone_size: NA
d_call: NA
v_call: TRBV11-2

cdr3_nt: TGCAGCGTTGAAGTACGTGAGAGGGAGTTCTTC
cdr3_aa: CSVEVREREFF
j_call: TRBJ2-1
clone_size: NA
d_call: NA
v_call: TRBV29-1

cdr3_nt: TGTGCCAGCAGTTACTCGGGAGGGGGGACCGATGAGCAGTTCTTC
cdr3_aa: CASSYSGGGTDEQFF
j_call: TRBJ2-1
clone_size: NA
d_call: NA
v_call: TRBV6-5

cdr3_nt: TGTGCCAGCAGTGAGAGTTGGAGCACAGATACGCAGTATTTT
cdr3_aa: CASSESWSTDTQYF
j_call: TRBJ2-3
clone_size: NA
d_call: NA
v_call: TRBV2

cdr3_nt: TGTGCCAGCAGCGCACGAATGGACGGGAGAGGACCCTACAATGAGCAGTTCTTC
cdr3_aa: CASSARMDGRGPYNEQFF
j_call: TRBJ2-1
clone_size: NA
d_call: NA
v_call: TRBV9

cdr3_nt: TGTGCCAGCAGTCCTTCCGGGACTAGCGGGGGTGGTCCAACAGATACGCAGTATTTT
cdr3_aa: CASSPSGTSGGGPTDTQYF
j_call: TRBJ2-3
clone_size: once
d_call: TRBD2
v_call: TRBV2

cdr3_nt: TGTGCCAGCAGCGTAGAATTAGCGGGAGGAGCAGAGACCCAGTACTTC
cdr3_aa: CASSVELAGGAETQYF
j_call: TRBJ2-5
clone_size: NA
d_call: TRBD2
v_call: TRBV9

cdr3_nt: TGTGCCAGCAGCCTGGGACTCCGACGGGAGCAGTACTTC
cdr3_aa: CASSLGLRREQYF
j_call: TRBJ2-7
clone_size: NA
d_call: NA
v_call: TRBV28

cdr3_nt: TGTGCCAGTAGTATGCCGGGAACTGAGGGAGATCAGTACTTC
cdr3_aa: CASSMPGTEGDQYF
j_call: TRBJ2-7
clone_size: NA
d_call: NA
v_call: TRBV19

cdr3_nt: TGTGCCAGCAGGCAAAATACAGGGTTTCCTGAAGCTTTCTTT
cdr3_aa: CASRQNTGFPEAFF
j_call: TRBJ1-1
clone_size: NA
d_call: NA
v_call: TRBV4-2

cdr3_nt: TGTGCCAGCATTGGCCCGAGGACCGGGGAGCTGTTTTTT
cdr3_aa: CASIGPRTGELFF
j_call: TRBJ2-2
clone_size: NA
d_call: NA
v_call: TRBV6-5

cdr3_nt: TGTGCCTGTACGGACGGTGGTGGCTACACCTTC
cdr3_aa: CACTDGGGYTF
j_call: TRBJ1-2
clone_size: NA
d_call: NA
v_call: TRBV30

cdr3_nt: TGCGCCAGCAGCTTGGAGGCAGCGAGCCTTGGAAACACCATATATTTT
cdr3_aa: CASSLEAASLGNTIYF
j_call: TRBJ1-3
clone_size: NA
d_call: NA
v_call: TRBV5-1

cdr3_nt: TGTGCCAGCAGCCCTAGGAGTCCGGTGACAGGCCTGACTTTCTCTGGGGCCAACGTCCTGACTTTC
cdr3_aa: CASSPRSPVTGLTFSGANVLTF
j_call: TRBJ2-6
clone_size: NA
d_call: NA
v_call: TRBV9

cdr3_nt: TGTGCCAGCAGCTTCGGGCCCGATAATTCACCCCTCCACTTT
cdr3_aa: CASSFGPDNSPLHF
j_call: TRBJ1-6
clone_size: NA
d_call: NA
v_call: TRBV5-4

cdr3_nt: TGTGCCAGCAGCCCGCTGACTCAGTACCAAGAGACCCAGTACTTC
cdr3_aa: CASSPLTQYQETQYF
j_call: TRBJ2-5
clone_size: NA
d_call: NA
v_call: TRBV7-3

cdr3_nt: TGCAGCGTTGATTTCGGGTCTACAGCAGATACGCAGTATTTT
cdr3_aa: CSVDFGSTADTQYF
j_call: TRBJ2-3
clone_size: NA
d_call: NA
v_call: TRBV29-1

cdr3_nt: TGTGCCAGAAGCCCATTGCGCGGGACAGGGAGTGAAAAACTGTTTTTT
cdr3_aa: CARSPLRGTGSEKLFF
j_call: TRBJ1-4
clone_size: NA
d_call: TRBD1
v_call: TRBV5-3

cdr3_nt: TGTGCCAGCAGTGACCTTCTCCTTAGTACAGGTCGTACCTTC
cdr3_aa: CASSDLLLSTGRTF
j_call: TRBJ1-2
clone_size: NA
d_call: NA
v_call: TRBV6-1

cdr3_nt: TGTGCCAGCAGCCTCTCACTTAGGACGGAGAACACTGAAGCTTTCTTT
cdr3_aa: CASSLSLRTENTEAFF
j_call: TRBJ1-1
clone_size: NA
d_call: NA
v_call: TRBV2

cdr3_nt: TGTGCCAGCAGCTCCCTAGTAGGCGGGGGAAACAATGAGCAGTTCTTC
cdr3_aa: CASSSLVGGGNNEQFF
j_call: TRBJ2-1
clone_size: NA
d_call: TRBD2
v_call: TRBV7-9

cdr3_nt: TGTGCCAGCAGCTTAGTAGGGACAGGGGACCTGACCCAGTACTTC
cdr3_aa: CASSLVGTGDLTQYF
j_call: TRBJ2-5
clone_size: NA
d_call: TRBD1
v_call: TRBV7-2

cdr3_nt: TGTGCCAGCTCGGACTCGTTCTTCGGGGCCAACGTCCTGACTTTC
cdr3_aa: CASSDSFFGANVLTF
j_call: TRBJ2-6
clone_size: NA
d_call: NA
v_call: TRBV6-5

cdr3_nt: TGTGCCTGGAGTTTCGGCAGGGCGTCTGGAAACACCATATATTTT
cdr3_aa: CAWSFGRASGNTIYF
j_call: TRBJ1-3
clone_size: once
d_call: NA
v_call: TRBV30

cdr3_nt: TGTGCCAGCAGCGCGTACACAGATACGCAGTATTTT
cdr3_aa: CASSAYTDTQYF
j_call: TRBJ2-3
clone_size: NA
d_call: NA
v_call: TRBV9

cdr3_nt: TGCAGCGTTGTGGAGGGGGGCACTGAAGCTTTCTTT
cdr3_aa: CSVVEGGTEAFF
j_call: TRBJ1-1
clone_size: NA
d_call: NA
v_call: TRBV29-1

cdr3_nt: TGTGCCAGCAGTTTATACTCAGATCAGCCCCAGCATTTT
cdr3_aa: CASSLYSDQPQHF
j_call: TRBJ1-5
clone_size: NA
d_call: NA
v_call: TRBV27

cdr3_nt: TGCGCCAGCAGCCGCCATGGGGACAGAACAAAAGAGACCCAGTACTTC
cdr3_aa: CASSRHGDRTKETQYF
j_call: TRBJ2-5
clone_size: NA
d_call: TRBD1
v_call: TRBV10-2

cdr3_nt: TGTGCCAGCAGGTTAGTCCGGGGCACTGAAGCTTTCTTT
cdr3_aa: CASRLVRGTEAFF
j_call: TRBJ1-1
clone_size: NA
d_call: NA
v_call: TRBV27

cdr3_nt: TGTGCCAGCAGCTTTACAGGGCGCAGCAATCAGCCCCAGCATTTT
cdr3_aa: CASSFTGRSNQPQHF
j_call: TRBJ1-5
clone_size: NA
d_call: NA
v_call: TRBV5-8

cdr3_nt: TGTGCCAGTGTCTGGGGGGCATATAGCAATCAGCCCCAGCATTTT
cdr3_aa: CASVWGAYSNQPQHF
j_call: TRBJ1-5
clone_size: NA
d_call: NA
v_call: TRBV6-1

cdr3_nt: TGTGCCAGCAGCCAAGATAGGGCTGGTGAGGGCTATGGCTACACCTTC
cdr3_aa: CASSQDRAGEGYGYTF
j_call: TRBJ1-2
clone_size: NA
d_call: NA
v_call: TRBV4-2

cdr3_nt: TGTGCCAGTAGTCGGGGGGCAGGCAGCATCGAAGGGGAAGCTTTCTTT
cdr3_aa: CASSRGAGSIEGEAFF
j_call: TRBJ1-1
clone_size: NA
d_call: NA
v_call: TRBV19

cdr3_nt: TGTGCCAGCAGGGGTTCCTCTGGAAACACCATATATTTT
cdr3_aa: CASRGSSGNTIYF
j_call: TRBJ1-3
clone_size: NA
d_call: NA
v_call: TRBV28